The sequence of this TCR beta chain was determined in a study of T cell clonality in common variable immunodeficiency (dated by TCRdb to 2015 to 2017). Study-wide conclusions, independent of this receptor: CVID subjects shared fewer TCRbeta clones with each other than healthy controls did (p < 0.0001). Correlations between repertoire features and clinical complications were limited by patient heterogeneity within the CVID cohort. CVID TCRbeta sequences reportedly showed fewer deletions and N-nucleotide insertions and lacked highly modified clones with 13 or more V deletions. Even though DNA input was equal, the average per sample came to 80,000 to 100,000 unique sequences for controls compared with about 31,547 for CVID samples. According to the authors, figuring out what caused the increased clonality in CVID would require sequencing the repertoires of T cell subpopulations. TCRbeta clonality was higher in CVID subjects than in healthy controls (t-test p = 0.018), and the increase was most characteristic of about a third of subjects.

With regard to this clone: Its antigen target is currently unknown.

Standard criteria, namely reduction of serum IgG, IgA and/or IgM below the normal range together with specific antibody deficiency, were applied for the diagnosis of CVID. A total of 40 to 45 subjects (approximately 15 female and 30 or so male; age range roughly 9 to 70 years, mean age around 40) were included in the CVID group. Both CVID patients and healthy controls were predominantly of Caucasian heritage. At the time of study participation, every CVID subject had been on replacement immunoglobulin therapy for at least one year. At blood collection, none of the CVID subjects was ill or on immunomodulatory or immunosuppressive medication. Heparinized peripheral whole blood samples of about 4.5 to 9 ml were collected from each donor. TCRbeta CDR3 repertoires were sequenced from genomic DNA of adults with common variable immune deficiency (CVID) and healthy adult controls. Diluted blood was subjected to density centrifugation over Hypaque 1077 or Ficoll-Paque for isolation of peripheral blood mononuclear cells. Genomic DNA was obtained from unsorted mononuclear cells using either Qiagen column purification or a centrifugation-based method.

Equivalent amounts of genomic DNA from CVID and control samples were used as sequencing input. For every sample, a 60 bp segment covering the rearranged TCRbeta CDR3 region was amplified and then sequenced. TCRbeta amplification used the immunoSEQ assay, a bias-corrected multiplex PCR with high-throughput sequencing. The authors' analysis ran thus. Every unique nucleotide sequence was considered a clone and was annotated with V, D and J genes, copy number and frequency. Sequences were labeled productive if in frame, and non-productive if out of frame or containing stop codons. As previously described, clonality was calculated on the basis of Shannon's entropy. Mean CDR3 Kyte-Doolittle hydropathy was derived from the predicted amino acid sequences of productive clones. The R hclust function was used to hierarchically cluster scaled V gene usage with Manhattan distance and complete linkage. To assess clone sharing by CDR3 amino acid sequence, 12 repertoires per group were resampled over 100 rounds. The repertoires were screened for more than 55 published EBV-specific TCRbeta sequences and approximately 230 published CMV-specific TCRbeta sequences. After a couple of CVID samples that produced fewer than 10,000 sequences were dropped from the analysis, some 43 CVID repertoires remained. TCRdb mirrors the immuneACCESS table, restricted to in-frame sequences. Some clones are absent from its copies; in checked studies, under half trace to an unresolved V gene, and the reason for the others is unknown. The V and J calls and the clone size are those of that table, but D and trimming were determined from the DNA. This sample is represented by about 42,000 clones, with no singletons among them. The ten biggest clones cover 5% to 6.5% of the sample.

Input material: peripheral blood mononuclear cells. The TCR sequence derives from a human donor with common variable immunodeficiency.

The encoded CDR3 is CASSLPVRNTEAFF. CDR3 DNA, as far as it was read: TGTGCCAGCAGCTTACCGGTAAGGAACACTGAA. The sequence joins TRBV11-2 to TRBJ1-1; too little of a D gene remains to name it. Read data end 3 residues before the CDR3 end; the end is taken from the germline J gene. CDR1 and CDR2 are read off the germline V gene as SGHAT and FQNNGV. V is pared back by 2 bases and J by 1 base, with 8 bases lying between the germline termini. Its CDR3 holds 14 amino acids, cysteine through phenylalanine. Shown are 33 bases from within the CDR3, in frame from base 1.